This T cell receptor beta chain came from a study of brain T cells in children with intractable seizures. Data came from immunoSEQ multiplex PCR; TCRdb stores just in-frame clones and leaves some out. Of fewer than 25,000 clones listed, 90% to 95% are singletons. This CDR3 comprises 15 residues. Germline V gene data show CDR1 as KGHSH and CDR2 as LQKENI. Trimming shortened V by 1 base and J by 4 bases, and 13 bases separated the two germline ends. The receptor was derived from a boy aged 10-17 years with focal cortical dysplasia and intractable seizures. The starting material was peripheral blood, obtained at surgery. The V gene is TRBV18, the J gene TRBJ1-1, with no clear D. The CDR3: CASSPRRAEGTEAFF. DNA of the CDR3: TGTGCCAGCTCACCACGCCGGGCGGAGGGCACTGAAGCTTTCTTT.